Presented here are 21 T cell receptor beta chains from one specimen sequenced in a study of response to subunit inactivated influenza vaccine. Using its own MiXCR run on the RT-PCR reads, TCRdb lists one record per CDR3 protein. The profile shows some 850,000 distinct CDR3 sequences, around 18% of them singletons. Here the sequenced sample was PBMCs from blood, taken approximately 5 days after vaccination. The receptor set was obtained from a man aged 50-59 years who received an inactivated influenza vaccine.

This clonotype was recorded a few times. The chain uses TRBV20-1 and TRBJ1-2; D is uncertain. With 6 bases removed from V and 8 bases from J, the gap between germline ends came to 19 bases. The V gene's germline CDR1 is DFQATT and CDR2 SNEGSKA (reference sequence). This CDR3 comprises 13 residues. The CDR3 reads CSAPNRALNGYTF. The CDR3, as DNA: TGCAGTGCGCCGAACCGGGCCTTGAACGGCTACACCTTC.

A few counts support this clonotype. This chain's CDR3 is CASSAADTPLIQGNTDTQYF. The DNA for the CDR3 is TGTGCCAGCAGCGCTGCCGACACCCCCCTCATACAGGGAAACACAGATACGCAGTATTTT. This chain links TRBV11-1 with TRBJ2-3; TRBD1 is a possible D gene (6 bases). The V gene's germline CDR1 is SGHAT and CDR2 FQDESV (reference sequence). Trimming removed 5 bases at V and 2 bases at J, with 29 bases between. The CDR3 is 20 amino acids.

CDR3 sequence reads: CASREWLADLRETQYF. The CDR3 DNA follows: TGCGCCAGCAGGGAGTGGTTAGCGGACCTGAGGGAGACCCAGTACTTC. The V call is TRBV5-1, the J call TRBJ2-5, with D perhaps TRBD2 (6 bases). This CDR3 is built from 16 residues. Germline lookup yields CDR1 SGHRS and CDR2 YFSETQ. Deletions cut 5 bases from V and 5 bases from J, with 22 bases between.

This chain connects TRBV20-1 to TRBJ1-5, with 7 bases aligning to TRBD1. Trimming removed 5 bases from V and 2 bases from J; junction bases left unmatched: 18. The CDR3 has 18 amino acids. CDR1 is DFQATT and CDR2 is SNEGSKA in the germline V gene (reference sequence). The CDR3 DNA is TGCAGTGCTCCTCAAGGGGGCCGGGGAGCGGTGGGCAATCAGCCCCAGCATTTT. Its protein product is CSAPQGGRGAVGNQPQHF.

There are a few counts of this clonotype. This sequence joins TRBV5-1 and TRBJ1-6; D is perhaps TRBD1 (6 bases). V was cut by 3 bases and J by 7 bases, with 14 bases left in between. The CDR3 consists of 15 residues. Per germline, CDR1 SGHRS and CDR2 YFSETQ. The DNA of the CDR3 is TGCGCCAGCAGCTCCGGGGGGACACAGAATTCACCCCTCCACTTT. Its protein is CASSSGGTQNSPLHF. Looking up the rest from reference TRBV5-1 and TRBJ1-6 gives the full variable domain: KAGVTQTPRYLIKTRGQQVTLSCSPISGHRSVSWYQQTPGQGLQFLFEYFSETQRNKGNFPGRFSGRQFSNSRSEMNVSTLELGDSALYLCASSSGGTQNSPLHFGNGTRLTVT.

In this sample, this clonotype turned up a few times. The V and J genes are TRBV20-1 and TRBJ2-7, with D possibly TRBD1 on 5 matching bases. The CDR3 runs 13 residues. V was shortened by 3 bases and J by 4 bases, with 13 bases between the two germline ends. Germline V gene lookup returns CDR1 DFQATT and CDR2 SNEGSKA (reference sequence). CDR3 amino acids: CSASPGREYEQYF. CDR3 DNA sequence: TGCAGTGCTAGTCCGGGCAGGGAATACGAGCAGTACTTC.

The CDR3 region has the DNA TGTGCCAGCAGCCAGACGGGGGGCCCCTTCGGCGAGCAGTACTTC. It specifies CASSQTGGPFGEQYF. This rearrangement joins TRBV7-2 to TRBJ2-7; possible D gene TRBD2, 7 bases. The V and J ends lost 5 bases and 6 bases respectively, with 20 bases between them. CDR1 SGHTA and CDR2 FQGNSA come from the germline V gene. The CDR3 totals 15 residues.

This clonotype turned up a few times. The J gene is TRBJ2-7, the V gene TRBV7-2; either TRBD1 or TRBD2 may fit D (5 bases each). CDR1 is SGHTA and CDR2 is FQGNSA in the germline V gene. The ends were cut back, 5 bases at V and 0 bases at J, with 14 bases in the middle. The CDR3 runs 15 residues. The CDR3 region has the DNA TGTGCCAGCAGCCCCGAGGGGCTGAGCTCCTACGAGCAGTACTTC. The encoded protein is CASSPEGLSSYEQYF.

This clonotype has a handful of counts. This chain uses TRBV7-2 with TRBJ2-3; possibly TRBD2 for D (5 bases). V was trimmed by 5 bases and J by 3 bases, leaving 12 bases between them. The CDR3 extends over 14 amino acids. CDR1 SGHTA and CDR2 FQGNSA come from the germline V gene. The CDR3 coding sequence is TGTGCCAGCAGCGCCGAACTAGTTACAGATACGCAGTATTTT. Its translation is CASSAELVTDTQYF.

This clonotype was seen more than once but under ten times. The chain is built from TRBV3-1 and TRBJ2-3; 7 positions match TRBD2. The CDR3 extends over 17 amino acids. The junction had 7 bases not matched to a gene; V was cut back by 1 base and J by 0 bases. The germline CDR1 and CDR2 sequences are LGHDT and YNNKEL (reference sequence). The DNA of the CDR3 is TGTGCCAGCAGCCAAGTCCTCCTAGCGGATAGCACAGATACGCAGTATTTT. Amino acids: CASSQVLLADSTDTQYF.

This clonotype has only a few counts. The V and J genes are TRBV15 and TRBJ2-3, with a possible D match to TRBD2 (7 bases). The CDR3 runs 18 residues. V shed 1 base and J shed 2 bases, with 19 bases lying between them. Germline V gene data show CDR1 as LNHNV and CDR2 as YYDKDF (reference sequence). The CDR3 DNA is TGTGCCACCAGCAGAGGGGACGGGGGGCAAACAATCACAGATACGCAGTATTTT. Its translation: CATSRGDGGQTITDTQYF.

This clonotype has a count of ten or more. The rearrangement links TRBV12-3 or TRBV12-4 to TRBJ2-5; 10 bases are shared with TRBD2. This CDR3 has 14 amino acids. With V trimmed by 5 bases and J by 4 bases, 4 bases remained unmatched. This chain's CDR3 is CASSGRTSGETQYF. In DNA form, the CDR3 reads TGTGCCAGCAGTGGACGGACTAGCGGAGAGACCCAGTACTTC.

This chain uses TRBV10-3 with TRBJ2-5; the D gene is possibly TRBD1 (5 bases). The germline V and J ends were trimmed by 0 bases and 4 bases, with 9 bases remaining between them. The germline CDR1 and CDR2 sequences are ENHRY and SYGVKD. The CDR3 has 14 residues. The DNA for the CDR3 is TGTGCCATCAGTGAGTCTGGGGCGTCAGAGACCCAGTACTTC. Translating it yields CAISESGASETQYF.

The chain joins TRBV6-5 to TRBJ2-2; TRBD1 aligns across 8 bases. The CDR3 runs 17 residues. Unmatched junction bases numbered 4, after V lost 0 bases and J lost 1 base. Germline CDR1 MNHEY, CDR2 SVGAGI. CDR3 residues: CASSYSIGQGNTGELFF. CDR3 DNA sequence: TGTGCCAGCAGTTACTCTATCGGACAGGGGAACACCGGGGAGCTGTTTTTT.

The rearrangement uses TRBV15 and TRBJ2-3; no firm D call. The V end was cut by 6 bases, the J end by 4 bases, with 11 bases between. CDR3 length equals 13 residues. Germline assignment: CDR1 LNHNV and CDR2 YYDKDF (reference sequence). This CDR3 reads CATSGYAADTQYF. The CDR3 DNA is TGTGCCACCAGTGGATATGCTGCAGATACGCAGTATTTT.

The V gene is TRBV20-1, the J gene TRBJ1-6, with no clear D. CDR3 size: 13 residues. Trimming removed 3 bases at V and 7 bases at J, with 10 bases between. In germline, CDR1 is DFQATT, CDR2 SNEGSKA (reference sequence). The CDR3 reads CSARFRLNSPLHF. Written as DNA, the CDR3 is TGCAGTGCTAGGTTCCGGCTCAATTCACCCCTCCACTTT.

CDR3 coding DNA: TGTGCCAGCGGGGGTATGGCAAGCCATTCCTACGAGCAGTACTTC. Protein sequence: CASGGMASHSYEQYF. The V gene is TRBV25-1, the J gene TRBJ2-7; D might be TRBD1 or TRBD2, each matching 5 bases. V gave up 8 bases and J gave up 1 base, with 18 bases separating them. The V gene's germline CDR1 is MGHDK and CDR2 SYGVNS. CDR3 length equals 15 residues.

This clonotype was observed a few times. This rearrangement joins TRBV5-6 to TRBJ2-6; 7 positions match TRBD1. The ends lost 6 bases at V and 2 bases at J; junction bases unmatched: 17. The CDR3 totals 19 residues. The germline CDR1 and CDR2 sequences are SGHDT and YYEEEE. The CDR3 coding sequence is TGTGCCAGCATCGGTTGGGCAACAGGGGAGTTGGCTGGGGCCAACGTCCTGACTTTC. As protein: CASIGWATGELAGANVLTF.

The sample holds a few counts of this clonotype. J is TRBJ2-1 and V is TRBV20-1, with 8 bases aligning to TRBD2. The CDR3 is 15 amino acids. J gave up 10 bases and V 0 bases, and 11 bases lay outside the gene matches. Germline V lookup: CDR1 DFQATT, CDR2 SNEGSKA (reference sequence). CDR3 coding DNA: TGCAGTGCTAGAGATGGGCGGGAGGCTCTGGTGGAGCAGTTCTTC. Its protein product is CSARDGREALVEQFF.

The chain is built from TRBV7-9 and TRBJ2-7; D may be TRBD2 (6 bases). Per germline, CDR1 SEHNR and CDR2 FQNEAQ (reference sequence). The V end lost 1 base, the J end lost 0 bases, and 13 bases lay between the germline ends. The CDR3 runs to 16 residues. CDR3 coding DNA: TGTGCCAGCAGCTTAGACGGGATCGGGGGCTCCTACGAGCAGTACTTC. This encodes CASSLDGIGGSYEQYF.

The CDR3 reads CASSPRGRGRDTEAFF. CDR3 sequence (DNA): TGTGCCAGCAGCCCGCGGGGGCGGGGGCGGGACACTGAAGCTTTCTTT. The J gene is TRBJ1-1, the V gene TRBV4-2; TRBD1 is a possible D gene (6 bases). The length of the CDR3 is 16 residues. Per the germline V gene, CDR1 is LGHNA and CDR2 is YNFKEQ. V lost 4 bases and J lost 3, with 18 bases in between.